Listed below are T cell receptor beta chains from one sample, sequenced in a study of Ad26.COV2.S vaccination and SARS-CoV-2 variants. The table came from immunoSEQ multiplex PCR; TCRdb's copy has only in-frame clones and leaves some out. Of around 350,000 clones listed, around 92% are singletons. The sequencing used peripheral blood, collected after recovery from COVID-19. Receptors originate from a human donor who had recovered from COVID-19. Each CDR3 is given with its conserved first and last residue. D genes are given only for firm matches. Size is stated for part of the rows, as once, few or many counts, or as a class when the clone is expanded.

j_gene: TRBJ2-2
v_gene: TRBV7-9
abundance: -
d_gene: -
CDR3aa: CASRPLGANTGELFF
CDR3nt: TGTGCCAGCCGACCTCTGGGGGCTAACACCGGGGAGCTGTTTTTT

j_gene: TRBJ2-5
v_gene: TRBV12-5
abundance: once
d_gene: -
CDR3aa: CASGGGEETQYF
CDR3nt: TGTGCTAGTGGAGGGGGGGAAGAGACCCAGTACTTC

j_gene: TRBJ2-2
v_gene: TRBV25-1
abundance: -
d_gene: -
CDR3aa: CASSLAGSRTGELFF
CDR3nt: TGTGCCAGCAGTCTAGCAGGGTCGCGGACCGGGGAGCTGTTTTTT

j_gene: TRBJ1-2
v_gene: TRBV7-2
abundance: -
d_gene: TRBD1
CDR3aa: CASSLDYRGYYGYTF
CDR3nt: TGTGCCAGCAGCTTAGATTACAGGGGCTACTATGGCTACACCTTC

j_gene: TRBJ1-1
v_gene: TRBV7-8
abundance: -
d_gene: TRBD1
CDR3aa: CASSLDLGTGGFSTAEAFF
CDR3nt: TGTGCCAGCAGCTTAGACCTTGGGACAGGGGGATTTTCGACGGCTGAAGCTTTCTTT

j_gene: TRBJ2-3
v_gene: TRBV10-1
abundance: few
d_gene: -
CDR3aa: CASSSWGSTDTQYF
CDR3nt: TGCGCCAGCAGTTCGTGGGGGAGCACAGATACGCAGTATTTT

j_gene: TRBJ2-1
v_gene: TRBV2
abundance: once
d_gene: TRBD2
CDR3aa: CASSEAALAGGKLYNEQFF
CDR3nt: TGTGCCAGCAGTGAAGCTGCGCTAGCGGGGGGCAAACTATACAATGAGCAGTTCTTC

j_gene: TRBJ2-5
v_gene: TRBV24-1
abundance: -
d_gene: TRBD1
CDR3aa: CATSDGGVGQGGTQYF
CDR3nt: TGTGCCACCAGTGATGGAGGGGTAGGACAGGGAGGGACCCAGTACTTC

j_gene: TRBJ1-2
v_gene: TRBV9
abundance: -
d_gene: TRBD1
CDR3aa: CASSVGTGAGYTF
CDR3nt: TGTGCCAGCAGCGTAGGGACAGGGGCTGGCTACACCTTC

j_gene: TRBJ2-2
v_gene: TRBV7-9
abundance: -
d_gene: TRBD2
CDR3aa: CASSFLKRGLNTGELFF
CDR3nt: TGTGCCAGCAGCTTTCTCAAGCGGGGTCTGAACACCGGGGAGCTGTTTTTT

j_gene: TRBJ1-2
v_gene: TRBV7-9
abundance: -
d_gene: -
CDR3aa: CASSLAGEYGYTF
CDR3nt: TGTGCCAGCAGCTTGGCAGGGGAATATGGCTACACCTTC

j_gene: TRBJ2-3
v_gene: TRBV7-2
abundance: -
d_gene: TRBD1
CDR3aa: CASSLAHRGGTDTQYF
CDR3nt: TGTGCCAGCAGCTTAGCACACAGGGGGGGCACAGATACGCAGTATTTT

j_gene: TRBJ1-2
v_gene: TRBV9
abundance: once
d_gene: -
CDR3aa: CASSLRSQNEYYGYTF
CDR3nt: TGTGCCAGCAGCCTACGATCCCAGAATGAGTACTATGGCTACACCTTC

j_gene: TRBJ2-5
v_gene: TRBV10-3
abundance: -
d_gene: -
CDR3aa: CATQGQIEETQYF
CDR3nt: TGTGCCACGCAAGGACAGATCGAAGAGACCCAGTACTTC

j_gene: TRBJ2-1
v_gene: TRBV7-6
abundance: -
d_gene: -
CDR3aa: CASSFGTEQFF
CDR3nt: TGTGCCAGCAGCTTCGGCACTGAGCAGTTCTTC

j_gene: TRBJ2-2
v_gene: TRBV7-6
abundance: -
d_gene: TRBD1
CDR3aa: CASSLTGPSGELFF
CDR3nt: TGTGCCAGCAGCTTGACAGGGCCCTCCGGGGAGCTGTTTTTT

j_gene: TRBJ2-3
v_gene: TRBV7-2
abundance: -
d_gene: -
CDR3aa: CASSLGRGTDTQYF
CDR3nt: TGTGCCAGCAGCTTAGGTCGCGGAACCGATACGCAGTATTTT

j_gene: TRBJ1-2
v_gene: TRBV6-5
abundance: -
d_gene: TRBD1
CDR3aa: CASGPHGTANYGYTF
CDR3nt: TGTGCCAGCGGACCCCACGGGACAGCTAACTATGGCTACACCTTC

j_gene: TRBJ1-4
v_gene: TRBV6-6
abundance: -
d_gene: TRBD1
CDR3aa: CASSLWTGSNEKLFF
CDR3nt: TGTGCCAGCAGTCTATGGACAGGGTCTAATGAAAAACTGTTTTTT

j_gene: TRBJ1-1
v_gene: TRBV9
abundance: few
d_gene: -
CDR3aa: CASSAGEGTEAFF
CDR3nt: TGTGCCAGCAGCGCGGGGGAGGGCACTGAAGCTTTCTTT